These 5 T cell receptor beta chains came from one sample sequenced in a study of blood T cell repertoires in COVID-19. Produced via immunoSEQ multiplex PCR; TCRdb's table is partial and in-frame only. The sample holds roughly 69,000 clones, roughly four fifths seen once. Sequencing was done on a sample of peripheral blood. The receptors derive from a man in his fifties with COVID-19, enrolled during active disease.

The genes are TRBV10-3 and TRBJ1-1, with D possibly being TRBD1 (6 bases). V gave up 7 bases and J gave up 4 bases, with 13 bases separating them. The CDR3 is 13 residues long. Germline-derived CDR1 and CDR2 are ENHRY and SYGVKD. CDR3 region: CAINGGAGTEAFF. In DNA form, the CDR3 reads TGTGCCATCAATGGGGGGGCCGGCACTGAAGCTTTCTTT.

V and J are TRBV12-3 or TRBV12-4 and TRBJ1-5; possibly TRBD1 for D (6 bases). This CDR3 is 13 amino acids long. V shed 6 bases and J shed 6 bases, with 12 bases lying between them. DNA of the CDR3: TGTGCCAGCAGCGAACAGGGATTTCAGCCCCAGCATTTT. Amino acid sequence: CASSEQGFQPQHF.

A single count supports this clone. The rearrangement joins TRBV9 to TRBJ1-2, with 7 bases identical to TRBD1. CDR1 is SGDLS and CDR2 is YYNGEE in the germline V gene. The V and J ends lost 0 bases and 6 bases, in that order; junction bases with no gene match: 14. This CDR3 comprises 17 residues. The CDR3: CASSVATAQGSFDGYTF. The CDR3 region has the DNA TGTGCCAGCAGCGTAGCTACGGCACAGGGGAGCTTCGATGGCTACACCTTC. The whole variable domain, filled in from reference TRBV9 and TRBJ1-2, reads DSGVTQTPKHLITATGQRVTLRCSPRSGDLSVYWYQQSLDQGLQFLIQYYNGEERAKGNILERFSAQQFPDLHSELNLSSLELGDSALYFCASSVATAQGSFDGYTFGSGTRLTVV.

This rearrangement joins TRBV4-1 to TRBJ2-5; unclear D gene. This CDR3 is built from 13 residues. The V end was cut by 4 bases, the J end by 5 bases, with 11 bases between. CDR1 is MGHRA, CDR2 YSYEKL, per germline. The CDR3 DNA follows: TGCGCCAGCAGCCCAGCGTCAGCGGAGACCCAGTACTTC. This gives the protein CASSPASAETQYF.

This sequence joins TRBV11-2 and TRBJ1-1; the D is unclear. The germline gives CDR1 SGHAT, CDR2 FQNNGV. The CDR3 spans 12 residues. V gave up 10 bases and J gave up 2 bases, with 11 bases separating them. CDR3 bases: TGTGCCACTGCGGAGGGAAACACTGAAGCTTTCTTT. Residues: CATAEGNTEAFF.